This record concerns one T cell receptor (beta chain) sequence. This clonotype was picked up a small number of times. Within one base of it there is no much larger clone, and no base qualities were kept. The record originates from a study of T cells after yellow fever vaccination (dated by TCRdb to between 2018 and 2021). Background for the entire study: The SMART-Seq v4 Ultra Low Input RNA kit was used to prepare libraries from fractions with low cell numbers. Bulk TCR alpha and beta repertoires were sequenced longitudinally to track T-cell clones before and after primary and booster YFV17D yellow fever vaccination. Two healthy male donors, one aged 18 to 30 and one aged 30 to 40 years, made up the cohort. Blood samples were taken at several timepoints before and after primary and secondary immunization, and bulk PBMC replicates and cell subsets were isolated. Points the paper makes about the study in general: After the booster, most of the clones that had expanded following primary vaccination were detected again (almost 98% of CD4 and around 90% of CD8), which suggests that memory was broadly maintained. Because abundant contaminating clonotypes from the bulk population could be contained in FACS-sorted repertoires, computational filtering was required. The secondary T-cell response was found to be weaker but faster than the primary response, with a peak reached on day 5 rather than on day 15. Only a couple of donors were included in the study, so the extent to which the findings can be generalized is limited. A small fraction of clonotypes appeared in both the CD4 and CD8 compartments, likely as a result of convergent recombination.

From its cysteine to its phenylalanine, the CDR3 spans 17 amino acids. Only the CDR3 DNA is retained, 51 bases long and in frame from the first base. Trimming costs V 0 bases and J 0 bases, and their ends lie 13 bases apart. From the germline V gene, CDR1 is MGHRA and CDR2 is YSYEKL. TCR cDNA was made using 5'RACE template switching, a step that added a universal primer site and unique molecular identifiers. Priming of cDNA synthesis was performed from both the TCR alpha and TCR beta constant segments. Library amplification used two PCR steps, and the second PCR step added sample barcodes and sequencing adapters. Sequencing of libraries was done on Illumina HiSeq 2500 (2x100 bp) or NovaSeq (2x150 bp). On the study's bioinformatics: MIGEC handled demultiplexing of reads and collapsing into UMI consensus sequences, while MiXCR performed V(D)J alignment. Clonotypes responding to the vaccine were identified with edgeR on replicate PBMC samples, with the criteria of FDR below 0.01 and a log2 fold change above 5 up to day 15. Each bulk clonotype received a CD4 or CD8 identity based on whether the sequenced CD4 or CD8 repertoire contained that clonotype at higher abundance. Clonotypes enriched at least 10-fold in dextramer-positive over dextramer-negative fractions were defined as NS4B-specific, and CD4-biased clonotypes were excluded. TCRdb redid the processing of the public reads, applying fastp at Q25 and MiXCR, and retained in-frame beta chains. Rows with a matching CDR3 protein are joined into one entry that keeps the most common DNA and genes. It is TCRdb's table, rather than the study itself, that gives the V and J calls and clone size. In all, the sample holds about 94,000 distinct CDR3 sequences, and roughly 8.2% of those were seen once. The top ten clonotypes cover approximately 15% of the sample.

This sample's treatment or condition label indicates: live attenuated yellow fever vaccine strain. PBMCs were isolated from peripheral blood using a standard Ficoll-Paque protocol. Epitope-specific CD8 T cells were sorted with a dextramer loaded with the yellow fever NS4B epitope peptide, together with anti-CD3 and anti-CD8 staining. TriZol was used to extract RNA from bulk PBMCs, CD4 and CD8 fractions, and dextramer-positive and dextramer-negative fractions. The specimen comprised CD8+ T cells not binding an NS4B(214-222) dextramer, sorted from PBMCs, sampled less than 16 days after the first yellow fever vaccination. The cell subset or site label here, explained by the study, means: NS4B epitope dextramer-negative CD8 T cells. The sequence is built from TRBV4-1 and TRBJ2-3, and possibly TRBD2, on 6 matching bases. This TCR came from a young man who received the YFV17D yellow fever vaccine. The CDR3 protein is CASSQDPPGTSTDTQYF. The nucleotides are TGCGCCAGCAGCCAAGACCCCCCGGGGACTAGCACAGATACGCAGTATTTT.